One sample yielded the 23 T cell receptor beta chains listed below, sequenced in a study of T cell changes during pregnancy in multiple sclerosis. Produced via immunoSEQ multiplex PCR; TCRdb's table is partial and in-frame only. The sample comprises about 74,000 clones, approximately 91% of which are singletons, and roughly 1.5% rests with the top ten. The sequencing used peripheral blood, collected in the third trimester of pregnancy. The receptors derive from a female donor with multiple sclerosis, enrolled in a pregnancy study.

The rearrangement joins TRBV6-1 to TRBJ2-1; TRBD2 agrees at 13 bases. The CDR3 length is 15 residues. The germline V gene encodes CDR1 MNHNS and CDR2 SASEGT. The J segment lost 6 bases and the V segment lost 1 base, leaving 0 bases of the junction unmatched. The CDR3 is CASSEGTSGGNEQFF. CDR3 bases: TGTGCCAGCAGTGAAGGGACTAGCGGGGGCAATGAGCAGTTCTTC.

Notes on this clone: An end of the junction does not agree with germline; a read error may underlie this. The V call is TRBV7-7, the J call TRBJ1-1; D is unclear. Germline CDR1 SSHAT, CDR2 FNYEAQ (reference sequence). The CDR3 contains 13 residues. CDR3 in DNA: TGTGCTAGCAGCTTAAGAGCGAACACTGAAGCTTTCTTT. This sequence encodes CASSLRANTEAFF.

V and J are TRBV15 and TRBJ2-3; D unclear. Germline V gene sequence: CDR1 LNHNV, CDR2 YYDKDF (reference sequence). Deletions cut 0 bases from V and 4 bases from J, with 2 bases between. The CDR3 length is 12 residues. Here the CDR3 DNA reads TGTGCCACCAGCAGAGACGCAGATACGCAGTATTTT. It yields the protein CATSRDADTQYF.

The rearrangement uses TRBV14 and TRBJ1-2; D remains unclear. This CDR3 has 15 amino acids. CDR1 and CDR2 (germline): SGHDN, FVKESK. The germline V and J ends were trimmed by 0 bases and 3 bases, with 11 bases remaining between them. The CDR3 DNA reads as TGTGCCAGCAGCCAAGATCTAACAGCCTACTATGGCTACACCTTC. This sequence encodes CASSQDLTAYYGYTF. Filled out from reference TRBV14 and TRBJ1-2, the complete variable domain reads EAGVTQFPSHSVIEKGQTVTLRCDPISGHDNLYWYRRVMGKEIKFLLHFVKESKQDESGMPNNRFLAERTGGTYSTLKVQPAELEDSGVYFCASSQDLTAYYGYTFGSGTRLTVV.

A remark on this clone: A read error may produce the germline difference seen at one junction end. The chain is built from TRBV6-1 and TRBJ1-3; 7 bases are a match to TRBD1. Per the germline V gene, CDR1 is MNHNS and CDR2 is SASEGT. The CDR3 has 14 amino acids. The CDR3 is CASSWDSAGNTIYF. As DNA, the CDR3 is TGTGCCAGCAGCTGGGACAGTGCTGGGAACACCATATATTTT.

This clone was observed a single time. Its ends do not fully match the called genes, so a read error is possible. The chain recombines TRBV7-7 with TRBJ2-5; perhaps TRBD2 as D (5 bases). CDR1 and CDR2 from the germline V gene are SSHAT and FNYEAQ (reference sequence). There are 13 residues in the CDR3. The chain's CDR3 is CASSSGGSETQYF. In DNA form, the CDR3 reads TGTGCTAGCAGTTCCGGAGGTTCCGAGACCCAGTACTTC.

The chain joins TRBV5-6 to TRBJ1-6; D is perhaps TRBD1 (5 bases). CDR1 and CDR2 (germline): SGHDT, YYEEEE. CDR3 length equals 15 residues. The V end was cut by 9 bases, the J end by 10 bases, with 23 bases between. The CDR3 protein is CATSRLSREASPLHF. In nucleotides, the CDR3 is TGTGCCACCTCCCGCTTGAGCAGGGAGGCGTCACCCCTCCACTTT.

The chain has TRBV19 and TRBJ2-5; the D gene is possibly TRBD1 (6 bases). V dropped 3 bases and J dropped 5 bases, with 10 bases sitting between them. The V gene's germline CDR1 is LNHDA and CDR2 SQIVND (reference sequence). CDR3 size: 13 residues. The DNA for the CDR3 is TGTGCCAGTAGTATGGCAGGGGCCGAGACCCAGTACTTC. Protein product: CASSMAGAETQYF.

The V and J genes are TRBV6-1 and TRBJ2-3, with D uncertain. The V end lost 0 bases, the J end lost 2 bases, and 15 bases lay between the germline ends. Germline V gene data show CDR1 as MNHNS and CDR2 as SASEGT. This CDR3 comprises 17 residues. The CDR3 DNA is TGTGCCAGCAGTGAAGCGCTATTGTGGCAGGACACAGATACGCAGTATTTT. The encoded protein is CASSEALLWQDTDTQYF.

V gene TRBV7-2 combines with J gene TRBJ1-5, with D possibly matching TRBD1 (6 bases). The germline V gene encodes CDR1 SGHTA and CDR2 FQGNSA. CDR3 length: 16 residues. V lost 5 bases to trimming and J lost 0 bases, with 14 bases between them. The CDR3 region is CASSPGTLYSNQPQHF. CDR3 DNA sequence: TGTGCCAGCAGCCCCGGGACACTTTATAGCAATCAGCCCCAGCATTTT.

CDR3 loop: CASSYDGVSGNTIYF. The CDR3 DNA reads as TGTGCCAGCAGTTACGACGGGGTCTCTGGAAACACCATATATTTT. The rearrangement links TRBV6-5 to TRBJ1-3; D unclear. Germline values: CDR1 MNHEY, CDR2 SVGAGI. V lost 2 bases, J lost 0 bases, and 8 bases lay in between. The CDR3 totals 15 residues.

The chain joins TRBV5-6 to TRBJ1-1; no clear D. V dropped 3 bases and J dropped 5 bases, with 17 bases sitting between them. Per germline, CDR1 SGHDT and CDR2 YYEEEE. The CDR3 is made up of 15 amino acids. The CDR3, as DNA: TGTGCCAGCAGCTCCTGGGGAGGGAGCGGAACTGAAGCTTTCTTT. It codes for CASSSWGGSGTEAFF.

This chain joins TRBV28 and TRBJ2-3; D uncertain. CDR1 MDHEN and CDR2 SYDVKM come from the germline V gene. V was pared by 3 bases and J by 2 bases, with 6 bases between. This CDR3 has 13 residues. The CDR3 loop is CASSFSPTDTQYF. CDR3 coding DNA: TGTGCCAGCAGTTTCTCCCCCACAGATACGCAGTATTTT.

This clone was detected only once. The chain joins TRBV6-5 to TRBJ1-6; 8 positions match TRBD1. CDR1 MNHEY and CDR2 SVGAGI come from the germline V gene. The trim removed 0 bases at V and 9 bases at J, leaving 4 bases unmatched. The CDR3 covers 15 residues. CDR3 in amino acids: CASSYSKTGASPLHF. The DNA for the CDR3 is TGTGCCAGCAGTTACTCGAAGACAGGGGCTTCACCCCTCCACTTT.

This clone was picked up one time. The genes are TRBV5-4 and TRBJ1-1; TRBD1 agrees at 10 bases. Germline values: CDR1 SGHNT, CDR2 YYREEE (reference sequence). The CDR3 totals 12 residues. After removal of 4 bases from V and 11 bases from J, the junction contained 5 bases not matched to a gene. For the CDR3, the DNA is TGTGCCAGCAGCCTGGACAGGGGGGTGGCTTTCTTT. Protein product: CASSLDRGVAFF.

The chain links TRBV5-1 to TRBJ2-1; D gene uncertain. The length of the CDR3 is 12 residues. Trimming removed 5 bases at V and 6 bases at J, with 9 bases between. Per germline, CDR1 SGHRS and CDR2 YFSETQ. In DNA, the CDR3 is TGCGCCAGCAGGGAGTCCCTCAATGAGCAGTTCTTC. It translates to CASRESLNEQFF.

This clone showed up just once. The chain employs TRBV4-2 and TRBJ2-7, with 7 bases identical to TRBD1. Germline V gene sequence: CDR1 LGHNA, CDR2 YNFKEQ. The CDR3 has 16 amino acids. The J segment lost 2 bases and the V segment lost 0 bases, leaving 7 bases of the junction unmatched. The CDR3 region has the DNA TGTGCCAGCAGCCAAGATGTGGGGGACAGAACCTACGAGCAGTACTTC. Protein product: CASSQDVGDRTYEQYF.

V gene TRBV11-3 combines with J gene TRBJ2-2; D is ambiguous. There are 14 residues in the CDR3. The germline gives CDR1 SGHNT, CDR2 YENEEA. V lost 1 base, J lost 6 bases, and 9 bases lay in between. CDR3 sequence (DNA): TGTGCCAGCAGCTTAGGCAGGTCGTCCGGGGAGCTGTTTTTT. Its translation: CASSLGRSSGELFF.

Judged by abundance, this clone is medium-sized. The chain couples TRBV18 to TRBJ2-3, with D possibly TRBD2 on 7 matching bases. The CDR3 sequence is 14 residues long. From germline, CDR1 is KGHSH and CDR2 LQKENI. V lost 8 bases to trimming and J lost 0 bases, with 12 bases between them. The CDR3 DNA reads TGTGCCAGCAAAAGGGGGGGAAGCACAGATACGCAGTATTTT. Its protein product is CASKRGGSTDTQYF.

V gene TRBV10-3 combines with J gene TRBJ1-6; D might be TRBD1 (5 bases). CDR3 size: 17 residues. Germline CDR1 reads ENHRY; CDR2 reads SYGVKD. V shed 4 bases and J shed 2 bases, with 15 bases lying between them. The CDR3 loop is CAISGQGSGTYNSPLHF. For the CDR3, the DNA is TGTGCCATCAGTGGGCAGGGTAGTGGGACCTATAATTCACCCCTCCACTTT.

V and J are TRBV5-4 and TRBJ2-5; 10 bases are a match to TRBD2. Trimming cost V 3 bases and J 4 bases; bases outside gene matches: 6. This CDR3 has 15 residues. Germline V gives CDR1 SGHNT, CDR2 YYREEE (reference sequence). The CDR3 region is CASSWKRGGAETQYF. The CDR3 coding sequence is TGTGCCAGCAGCTGGAAGCGGGGGGGCGCAGAGACCCAGTACTTC.

The rearrangement joins TRBV6-6 to TRBJ1-5; no reliable D call. From germline, CDR1 is MNHNY and CDR2 SVGAGI (reference sequence). This CDR3 is built from 16 residues. V lost 0 bases to trimming and J lost 0 bases, with 9 bases between them. Here the CDR3 reads CASSYSIAYSNQPQHF. DNA for the CDR3: TGTGCCAGCAGTTACTCGATCGCCTATAGCAATCAGCCCCAGCATTTT.

The V and J genes are TRBV19 and TRBJ1-1; tentative D call: TRBD1 (6 bases). CDR3 length: 15 residues. V lost 3 bases and J lost 4, with 15 bases in between. CDR1 is LNHDA, CDR2 SQIVND, per germline (reference sequence). CDR3 region: CASSMIRGRGTEAFF. CDR3 nucleotides: TGTGCCAGTAGTATGATCAGGGGTCGGGGCACTGAAGCTTTCTTT.